This T cell receptor beta chain appears in the sequencing data of a study of monozygotic twins with inflammatory bowel disease. Whole-study findings and limits: IBD patients displayed reduced TCRbeta diversity (inverse Simpson) when set against healthy co-twins. Discrimination among different T cell subtypes was not achievable.

CDR1 KGHDR and CDR2 SFDVKD come from the germline V gene. This CDR3 is built from 13 residues. Every sample had its cDNA made across eight separate reactions. With the 5' RACE reads reprocessed, TCRdb shows one record per CDR3 protein and no DNA. The repertoire shows some 450,000 distinct CDR3 sequences; the top ten hold 2.4%. Note on this clonotype: Its antigen remains unidentified.

This clonotype was obtained from a human donor with ulcerative colitis or Crohn's disease, or a healthy co-twin of an affected twin (not recorded which). This chain uses TRBV24-1 with TRBJ2-7; the TCRdb D gene call, TRBD1, has no DNA to confirm it. Sequencing input: blood. Here the CDR3 reads CATSERDSYEQYF.